Each of the 32 T cell receptor beta chains below was sequenced from the same sample in a study of immune evolution from preneoplasia to lung adenocarcinoma. Assay: immunoSEQ multiplex PCR; the TCRdb copy retains only in-frame clones and omits some. The data contain some 37,000 clones, 60% to 75% of them singletons. Source material: FFPE invasive lung adenocarcinoma tissue. These receptor sequences come from a person aged 55 to 75 with lung adenocarcinoma.

The chain recombines TRBV19 with TRBJ2-1; the D is unclear. V shed 6 bases and J shed 6 bases, with 12 bases lying between them. The CDR3 runs to 13 residues. Looked up from germline, CDR1 is LNHDA and CDR2 is SQIVND (reference sequence). The DNA of the CDR3 is TGTGCCAGTAGGCCCACTAATTTCAATGAGCAGTTCTTC. Translating it yields CASRPTNFNEQFF.

The chain combines TRBV5-1 with TRBJ2-2; perhaps TRBD2 as D (5 bases). CDR1 and CDR2 from the germline V gene are SGHRS and YFSETQ. V lost 4 bases and J lost 0, with 10 bases in between. The CDR3 runs 15 residues. The CDR3 protein is CASSRDRPNTGELFF. CDR3 nucleotide sequence: TGCGCCAGCAGCCGGGATAGGCCGAACACCGGGGAGCTGTTTTTT.

J is TRBJ1-3 and V is TRBV9; unclear D gene. V lost 8 bases, J lost 0 bases, and 9 bases lay in between. This CDR3 contains 13 residues. In germline, CDR1 is SGDLS, CDR2 YYNGEE. DNA of the CDR3: TGTGCCAGTGGCAGAGACTCTGGAAACACCATATATTTT. This encodes CASGRDSGNTIYF.

As DNA, the CDR3 is TGTGCCAGCAGCTTAGATCGGCGGGTAGTCGGCGAGCAGTACTTC. Protein product: CASSLDRRVVGEQYF. The chain is built from TRBV7-2 and TRBJ2-7; D may be TRBD2 (5 bases). With 1 base removed from V and 6 bases from J, the gap between germline ends came to 16 bases. Germline V lookup: CDR1 SGHTA, CDR2 FQGNSA. The length of the CDR3 is 15 residues.

The chain carries TRBV7-8 and TRBJ2-2; TRBD1 matches at 7 bases. CDR3 length: 14 residues. From germline, CDR1 is SGHVS and CDR2 FQNEAQ. After removal of 6 bases from V and 1 base from J, the junction contained 2 bases not matched to a gene. CDR3 residues: CASSRTGNTGELFF. The CDR3 bases are TGTGCCAGCAGTAGGACAGGGAACACCGGGGAGCTGTTTTTT.

This clone has just a few counts. Other nucleotide sequences in the sample specify the same CDR3. The V gene is TRBV25-1, the J gene TRBJ2-5; 11 positions agree with TRBD2. Germline CDR1 is MGHDK and CDR2 is SYGVNS. The CDR3 runs to 15 residues. J gave up 1 base and V 3 bases, and 1 base lay outside the gene matches. The CDR3 region has the DNA TGTGCCAGCAGTGAGGGGACTAGCGGCCAAGAGACCCAGTACTTC. This encodes CASSEGTSGQETQYF.

The V gene is TRBV7-2, the J gene TRBJ1-5; D possibly corresponds to TRBD1 (6 bases). Germline V gene sequence: CDR1 SGHTA, CDR2 FQGNSA. V was pared by 5 bases and J by 4 bases, with 9 bases between. The length of the CDR3 is 13 residues. In DNA form, the CDR3 reads TGTGCCAGCAGCCCCGACAGGAATCAGCCCCAGCATTTT. It is translated as CASSPDRNQPQHF.

This chain uses TRBV20-1 with TRBJ1-5; no reliable D call. The CDR3 length is 11 residues. Germline V lookup: CDR1 DFQATT, CDR2 SNEGSKA (reference sequence). V was pared by 0 bases and J by 4 bases, with 1 base between. The CDR3 is CSARDNQPQHF. CDR3 DNA sequence: TGCAGTGCTAGAGATAATCAGCCCCAGCATTTT.

This clone showed up just once. The V gene is TRBV6-1, the J gene TRBJ2-1, with a tentative D call TRBD2 (5 bases). V was trimmed by 2 bases and J by 5 bases, leaving 22 bases between them. Germline V gene sequence: CDR1 MNHNS, CDR2 SASEGT. The CDR3 covers 18 residues. CDR3 coding DNA: TGTGCCAGCAGTGAATTTGTCACAGTCGGACTCCCTCACAATGAGCAGTTCTTC. Its translation is CASSEFVTVGLPHNEQFF.

The J gene is TRBJ2-5, the V gene TRBV7-6; D not certain. Germline CDR1 is SGHVS and CDR2 is FNYEAQ. Trimming pared 2 bases from V and 2 bases from J, leaving 0 bases between. The CDR3 is made up of 11 amino acids. The CDR3 nucleotides read TGTGCCAGCAGCTTACAAGAGACCCAGTACTTC. Translating it yields CASSLQETQYF.

This chain connects TRBV5-1 to TRBJ1-1, with D unresolved. The CDR3 spans 14 residues. In germline, CDR1 is SGHRS, CDR2 YFSETQ. Trimming left V 0 bases short and J 1 base short, with 7 bases between. The chain's CDR3 is CASSLEAGNTEAFF. Written as DNA, the CDR3 is TGCGCCAGCAGCTTGGAGGCGGGGAACACTGAAGCTTTCTTT.

This clone has just a few counts. The chain has TRBV6-5 and TRBJ2-3; 9 bases line up with TRBD1. V lost 0 bases to trimming and J lost 4 bases; unmatched junction nucleotides: 5. The CDR3 is made up of 16 amino acids. Per the germline V gene, CDR1 is MNHEY and CDR2 is SVGAGI. The CDR3 nucleotides are TGTGCCAGCAGTTACTCTGGGACAGGGTTCTCAGATACGCAGTATTTT. As protein: CASSYSGTGFSDTQYF.

The chain employs TRBV7-3 and TRBJ2-3, with 7 bases aligning to TRBD2. Germline CDR1 is SGHTA and CDR2 is FQGTGA. The CDR3 covers 16 residues. Trimming took 5 bases from V and 1 from J; bases not matched to a gene: 9. The CDR3 loop is CASSVTAGVGTDTQYF. The DNA of the CDR3 is TGTGCCAGCAGCGTGACGGCGGGAGTCGGCACAGATACGCAGTATTTT.

CDR3 DNA: TGTGCCACCCGGGGGCCTAGCACAGATACGCAGTATTTT. Amino acid sequence: CATRGPSTDTQYF. The chain combines TRBV6-4 with TRBJ2-3; D assignment may be TRBD1 or TRBD2 (6 bases each). Trimming took off 10 bases at V and 0 bases at J, with 11 bases between the two ends. Germline CDR1 MRHNA, CDR2 SNTAGT. There are 13 residues in the CDR3.

This chain connects TRBV11-2 to TRBJ2-3; 7 nucleotides line up with TRBD1. Germline assignment: CDR1 SGHAT and CDR2 FQNNGV. This CDR3 is built from 13 residues. Germline trimming cut 8 bases from V and 0 bases from J; bases unmatched to any gene: 2. CDR3 coding DNA: TGTGCCAGCGGACAGGCAAGCACAGATACGCAGTATTTT. Its translation is CASGQASTDTQYF.

This chain connects TRBV18 to TRBJ2-7; weak D call: TRBD1 (5 bases). V shed 5 bases and J shed 0 bases, with 14 bases lying between them. Germline loops: CDR1 KGHSH, CDR2 LQKENI. CDR3 length: 15 amino acids. CDR3: CASSDFTGSSYEQYF. In DNA form, the CDR3 reads TGTGCCAGCTCAGATTTTACAGGCAGCTCCTACGAGCAGTACTTC.

As DNA, the CDR3 is TGTGCCAGCAGCGTAGACTGGGGGACGACAGATACGCAGTATTTT. Its protein is CASSVDWGTTDTQYF. The chain couples TRBV9 to TRBJ2-3; D may correspond to TRBD1 or TRBD2 (5 bases each). The CDR3 is made up of 15 amino acids. In germline, CDR1 is SGDLS, CDR2 YYNGEE. V was trimmed by 0 bases and J by 3 bases, leaving 11 bases between them.

Here the CDR3 reads CASSLWGTSEGATEAFF. The CDR3 bases are TGTGCCAGCAGCTTGTGGGGAACGTCCGAGGGGGCCACTGAAGCTTTCTTT. The chain carries TRBV5-4 and TRBJ1-1; 7 bases are a match to TRBD1. CDR3 length equals 17 residues. The trim removed 1 base at V and 4 bases at J, leaving 13 bases unmatched. In germline, CDR1 is SGHNT, CDR2 YYREEE (reference sequence). Together with reference TRBV5-4 and TRBJ1-1, the CDR3 gives the full variable domain: ETGVTQSPTHLIKTRGQQVTLRCSSQSGHNTVSWYQQALGQGPQFIFQYYREEENGRGNFPPRFSGLQFPNYSSELNVNALELDDSALYLCASSLWGTSEGATEAFFGQGTRLTVV.

V and J are TRBV11-2 and TRBJ2-7; 7 bases fit TRBD1. The CDR3 spans 12 residues. Germline CDR1 reads SGHAT; CDR2 reads FQNNGV. The V and J ends lost 6 bases and 6 bases, in that order; junction bases with no gene match: 5. Here the CDR3 reads CASSRDRAEQYF. The CDR3 nucleotides read TGTGCCAGCAGTCGTGACAGGGCCGAGCAGTACTTC.

The gene calls are TRBV4-2 and TRBJ2-7; D is uncertain. The germline V gene has CDR1 LGHNA and CDR2 YNFKEQ. CDR3 length equals 17 residues. V gave up 0 bases and J gave up 0 bases, with 15 bases separating them. This chain's CDR3 is CASSQDWGLSSSYEQYF. The CDR3 DNA follows: TGTGCCAGCAGCCAAGATTGGGGTTTGTCGAGCTCCTACGAGCAGTACTTC.

The DNA for the CDR3 is TGTGCCTGGAGTGTGGGTCCCCGGTACACCGGGGAGCTGTTTTTT. Protein sequence: CAWSVGPRYTGELFF. The chain combines TRBV30 with TRBJ2-2, with D uncertain. There are 15 residues in the CDR3. Germline assignment: CDR1 GTSNPN and CDR2 SVGIG (reference sequence). V was clipped by 0 bases and J by 3 bases, with 11 bases between them.

The chain combines TRBV30 with TRBJ2-1; 10 bases fit TRBD2. CDR1 is GTSNPN and CDR2 is SVGIG in the germline V gene (reference sequence). The length of the CDR3 is 19 residues. The V and J ends lost 4 bases and 0 bases, in that order; junction bases with no gene match: 15. Here the CDR3 reads CAWTTPRTSGWSSYNEQFF. The CDR3 DNA is TGTGCCTGGACCACCCCAAGGACTAGCGGCTGGAGCTCCTACAATGAGCAGTTCTTC.

The chain carries TRBV6-4 and TRBJ2-1; 10 nucleotides match TRBD2. Germline trimming cut 6 bases from V and 5 bases from J; bases unmatched to any gene: 7. Germline V gene lookup returns CDR1 MRHNA and CDR2 SNTAGT. The CDR3 sequence is 15 residues long. The CDR3 sequence is CASSFLAGVNNEQFF. DNA for the CDR3: TGTGCCAGCAGCTTCCTAGCGGGAGTAAACAATGAGCAGTTCTTC.

This chain joins TRBV30 and TRBJ2-7; 7 bases align to TRBD1. Germline V CDR1 and CDR2: GTSNPN, SVGIG (reference sequence). The CDR3 consists of 14 residues. Trimming removed 6 bases from V and 6 bases from J; junction bases left unmatched: 14. In DNA form, the CDR3 reads TGTGCCTGTCTGCGACCTGACAGGGTGGTCGAGCAGTACTTC. Amino acids: CACLRPDRVVEQYF.

This clone was observed a handful of times. V is TRBV19 and J is TRBJ2-1; the D gene is possibly TRBD1 (5 bases). The CDR3 extends over 14 amino acids. V lost 4 bases to trimming and J lost 3 bases, with 10 bases between them. Looked up from germline, CDR1 is LNHDA and CDR2 is SQIVND (reference sequence). The chain's CDR3 is CASSTTDSYNEQFF. As DNA, the CDR3 is TGTGCCAGTAGTACCACAGACAGCTACAATGAGCAGTTCTTC.

This chain links TRBV10-3 with TRBJ2-2, with D perhaps matching TRBD2 (6 bases). V was cut by 8 bases and J by 7 bases, with 14 bases left in between. The CDR3 length is 13 residues. Germline V CDR1 and CDR2: ENHRY, SYGVKD. The CDR3 spells CAIGRESDGELFF. In DNA form, the CDR3 reads TGTGCCATCGGACGGGAGAGCGACGGGGAGCTGTTTTTT.

The CDR3 region has the DNA TGTGCCAGCAGTTATCCCGACAGGGGCTACGAGCAGTACTTC. Protein: CASSYPDRGYEQYF. The V and J genes are TRBV6-4 and TRBJ2-7, with 8 bases aligning to TRBD1. CDR3 length: 14 residues. Unmatched junction bases numbered 6, after V lost 5 bases and J lost 3 bases. Germline V CDR1 and CDR2: MRHNA, SNTAGT.

The chain has TRBV27 and TRBJ1-2, with TRBD1 as a possible D gene (6 bases). The V gene lost 10 bases and the J gene lost 6 bases, with 27 bases spanning the gap. Germline V gene data show CDR1 as MNHEY and CDR2 as SMNVEV (reference sequence). This CDR3 is 16 amino acids long. CDR3 bases: TGTGCCACTCCAATCCGGGGGGCGCGTATGATCAATGGCTACACCTTC. Its translation is CATPIRGARMINGYTF.

This chain joins TRBV11-2 and TRBJ2-7; D could derive from TRBD1 or TRBD2 (5 bases each). Germline loops: CDR1 SGHAT, CDR2 FQNNGV. The CDR3 has 15 residues. V lost 5 bases and J 4 bases, leaving 18 bases between the germline ends. The CDR3 is CASSQGAERHYEQYF. DNA for the CDR3: TGTGCCAGCAGCCAGGGAGCGGAGAGGCATTACGAGCAGTACTTC. The whole variable domain, remainder taken from reference TRBV11-2 and TRBJ2-7, is EAGVAQSPRYKIIEKRQSVAFWCNPISGHATLYWYQQILGQGPKLLIQFQNNGVVDDSQLPKDRFSAERLKGVDSTLKIQPAKLEDSAVYLCASSQGAERHYEQYFGPGTRLTVT.

The chain combines TRBV5-1 with TRBJ2-3, with a possible D match to TRBD2 (5 bases). This CDR3 is 15 amino acids long. Germline V CDR1 and CDR2: SGHRS, YFSETQ. V was cut by 5 bases and J by 4 bases, with 17 bases left in between. The CDR3 sequence is CASSDERWVSDTQYF. CDR3 nucleotides: TGCGCCAGCAGTGATGAGCGGTGGGTATCAGATACGCAGTATTTT.

The V call is TRBV7-8, the J call TRBJ2-5; the D is unclear. With 4 bases removed from V and 5 bases from J, the gap between germline ends came to 8 bases. The CDR3 consists of 12 residues. The germline gives CDR1 SGHVS, CDR2 FQNEAQ. The CDR3 nucleotides are TGTGCCAGCAGCTGGATAGGGGAGACCCAGTACTTC. This encodes CASSWIGETQYF. Looking up the rest from reference TRBV7-8 and TRBJ2-5 gives the full variable domain: GAGVSQSPRYKVAKRGQDVALRCDPISGHVSLFWYQQALGQGPEFLTYFQNEAQLDKSGLPSDRFFAERPEGSVSTLKIQRTQQEDSAVYLCASSWIGETQYFGPGTRLLVL.

This sequence joins TRBV28 and TRBJ1-5, with unresolved D. With 2 bases removed from V and 4 bases from J, the gap between germline ends came to 9 bases. Germline CDR1 MDHEN, CDR2 SYDVKM. The CDR3 covers 14 residues. CDR3 protein: CASSLGVGNQPQHF. The CDR3 DNA sequence: TGTGCCAGCAGTTTAGGGGTGGGGAATCAGCCCCAGCATTTT.